This passage covers 10 T cell receptor beta chains from one sample sequenced in a study of blood T cell repertoires in COVID-19. Measured with immunoSEQ multiplex PCR; TCRdb has only the in-frame clones, and not every one. This table has approximately 220,000 clones, approximately 83% appearing once. Sample: PBMCs or T cells enriched from blood (not recorded which). The source is a woman between 50 and 59 years old who had been exposed to COVID-19.

This clone has a single count. The chain carries TRBV7-3 and TRBJ2-1, with 9 bases fitting TRBD2. Looked up from germline, CDR1 is SGHTA and CDR2 is FQGTGA. Germline trimming cut 2 bases from V and 4 bases from J; bases unmatched to any gene: 3. The CDR3 spans 15 residues. The CDR3: CASSLERGAYNEQFF. The CDR3 region has the DNA TGTGCCAGCAGCTTAGAGCGGGGGGCATACAATGAGCAGTTCTTC.

The chain carries TRBV16 and TRBJ2-3; 8 nucleotides agree with TRBD1. The CDR3 is 14 residues long. CDR1 and CDR2 (germline): KGHSY, FQNENV. V was pared by 4 bases and J by 11 bases, with 11 bases of the junction left unmatched. CDR3: CASSRAGGRGMQYF. In DNA, the CDR3 is TGTGCCAGCAGCCGGGCAGGGGGCCGAGGTATGCAGTATTTT.

Turning to this clone: At one end, the junction sequence differs from germline, possibly due to a read error. This chain links TRBV5-1 with TRBJ1-2, with a weak D call TRBD1 (5 bases). The CDR3 covers 13 residues. Looked up from germline, CDR1 is SGHRS and CDR2 is YFSETQ. The CDR3 loop is CASSTQDNSGYTF. CDR3 DNA sequence: TGCGCCAGCAGCACCCAGGACAACTCTGGCTACACCTTC.

This sequence joins TRBV2 and TRBJ1-1, with 7 nucleotides matching TRBD1. CDR1 and CDR2 (germline): SNHLY, FYNNEI. This CDR3 comprises 13 residues. Losses at the gene ends were 1 base for V and 4 bases for J; bases not matched to a gene: 0. CDR3 in DNA: TGTGCCAGCAGTGAAGACAGGGGCACTGAAGCTTTCTTT. It codes for CASSEDRGTEAFF.

The J gene is TRBJ1-6, the V gene TRBV6-5; D possibly corresponds to TRBD1 (6 bases). V dropped 8 bases and J dropped 5 bases, with 10 bases sitting between them. The CDR3 has 13 residues. Germline V gene lookup returns CDR1 MNHEY and CDR2 SVGAGI. The CDR3 loop is CASQGSDNSPLHF. In DNA form, the CDR3 reads TGTGCCAGCCAGGGGTCCGATAATTCACCCCTCCACTTT.

Only one count was recorded for this clone. The chain employs TRBV18 and TRBJ2-7; TRBD2 aligns across 10 bases. Germline V gives CDR1 KGHSH, CDR2 LQKENI. Trimming at V came to 0 bases and at J to 3 bases, leaving 8 bases not matched to a gene. The CDR3 spans 17 residues. The CDR3 protein is CASSPPGTSDYFYEQYF. The CDR3 DNA is TGTGCCAGCTCACCACCTGGGACTAGCGACTACTTCTACGAGCAGTACTTC.

V usage is TRBV6-5 and J usage is TRBJ2-4; 9 bases map to TRBD1. This CDR3 contains 15 residues. Trimming cost V 7 bases and J 2 bases; bases outside gene matches: 6. CDR1 and CDR2 from the germline V gene are MNHEY and SVGAGI. The CDR3 nucleotides read TGTGCCAGCACCCCGGGACAGGGAACCAAAAACATTCAGTACTTC. It codes for CASTPGQGTKNIQYF.

The chain links TRBV29-1 to TRBJ1-1, with TRBD1 matching over 8 bases. The J segment lost 4 bases and the V segment lost 7 bases, leaving 8 bases of the junction unmatched. The CDR3 totals 13 residues. Per germline, CDR1 SQVTM and CDR2 ANQGSEA. The CDR3 coding sequence is TGCAGCGCCGCAGGGGGCTGGACCACTGAAGCTTTCTTT. Translation: CSAAGGWTTEAFF. Based on the CDR3 plus reference TRBV29-1 and TRBJ1-1, the full variable domain is SAVISQKPSRDICQRGTSLTIQCQVDSQVTMMFWYRQQPGQSLTLIATANQGSEATYESGFVIDKFPISRPNLTFSTLTVSNMSPEDSSIYLCSAAGGWTTEAFFGQGTRLTVV.

The chain recombines TRBV21-1 with TRBJ2-3; the table names TRBD1, a call not compared with the DNA. TRBV21-1 is reported as a pseudogene. The CDR3 has 17 residues. The CDR3 loop is CASSKAQGQGGTNTQYF. The CDR3 DNA reads as TGTGCCAGCAGCAAAGCCCAGGGACAGGGTGGGACAAATACGCAGTATTTT.

This clone has only one observation. V is TRBV30 and J is TRBJ1-2, with D possibly matching TRBD1 (5 bases). Germline CDR1 reads GTSNPN; CDR2 reads SVGIG (reference sequence). The V and J ends lost 0 bases and 2 bases respectively, with 13 bases between them. The CDR3 sequence is 15 residues long. The CDR3 region has the DNA TGTGCCTGGAGTGTAAGCAGGGTTGGAAACTATGGCTACACCTTC. Translated, it gives CAWSVSRVGNYGYTF. The full variable domain, in which reference TRBV30 and TRBJ1-2 provide the parts outside the CDR3, is SQTIHQWPATLVQPVGSPLSLECTVEGTSNPNLYWYRQAAGRGLQLLFYSVGIGQISSEVPQNLSASRPQDRQFILSSKKLLLSDSGFYLCAWSVSRVGNYGYTFGSGTRLTVV.